The 24 T cell receptor beta chains reported below all come from one sample, sequenced in a study of OX40 agonist ivuxolimab in advanced cancers. Generated by immunoSEQ multiplex PCR, the TCRdb table keeps only in-frame clones and is missing some. The table has about 58,000 clones, approximately 87% seen once. Source: CD4+ or CD8+ T cells sorted from blood, taken in a trial of the OX40 agonist ivuxolimab. The receptors derive from an adult with an advanced solid tumor such as melanoma, head and neck, liver or kidney cancer.

V and J are TRBV19 and TRBJ1-5; TRBD1 matches at 9 bases. Trimming took 6 bases from V and 4 from J; bases not matched to a gene: 7. The germline V gene encodes CDR1 LNHDA and CDR2 SQIVND (reference sequence). The CDR3 sequence is 15 residues long. The CDR3 bases are TGTGCCAGTAGACCTATGACAGGGGGAAATCAGCCCCAGCATTTT. It is translated as CASRPMTGGNQPQHF.

This clone is a singleton in its sample. The chain couples TRBV28 to TRBJ1-5; D gene uncertain. CDR3 length equals 13 residues. The V and J ends lost 6 bases and 3 bases respectively, with 9 bases between them. Germline lookup yields CDR1 MDHEN and CDR2 SYDVKM. The CDR3 DNA is TGTGCCAGCAGATACCCGGACAATCAGCCCCAGCATTTT. It codes for CASRYPDNQPQHF. Together with reference TRBV28 and TRBJ1-5, the CDR3 gives the full variable domain: DVKVTQSSRYLVKRTGEKVFLECVQDMDHENMFWYRQDPGLGLRLIYFSYDVKMKEKGDIPEGYSVSREKKERFSLILESASTNQTSMYLCASRYPDNQPQHFGDGTRLSIL.

The chain employs TRBV7-3 and TRBJ2-1; D may match TRBD1 or TRBD2 (6 bases each). The length of the CDR3 is 15 residues. CDR1 and CDR2 (germline): SGHTA, FQGTGA. Trimming pared 3 bases from V and 7 bases from J, leaving 16 bases between. The CDR3 DNA reads TGTGCCAGCAGCTTGTCTCGGGGGCCATTAAATGAGCAGTTCTTC. Translating it yields CASSLSRGPLNEQFF.

The chain joins TRBV11-3 to TRBJ2-5; D is uncertain. Germline V lookup: CDR1 SGHNT, CDR2 YENEEA. The ends were cut back, 5 bases at V and 5 bases at J, with 6 bases in the middle. This CDR3 comprises 11 residues. CDR3 amino acids: CASSPYETQYF. Written as DNA, the CDR3 is TGTGCCAGCAGCCCCTATGAGACCCAGTACTTC.

This clone was seen more than once but under ten times. In nucleotides, the CDR3 is TGTGCCAGCAGCTATAGGGGACAGGGGTACAATCAGCCCCAGCATTTT. This translates into CASSYRGQGYNQPQHF. The V call is TRBV7-2, the J call TRBJ1-5; 10 bases align to TRBD1. V trimming: 4 bases; J trimming: 3 bases; junction bases outside the gene matches: 6. CDR1 and CDR2 from the germline V gene are SGHTA and FQGNSA. The CDR3 sequence is 16 residues long.

This chain links TRBV5-1 with TRBJ1-1; D may be TRBD1 (5 bases). V lost 5 bases and J 0 bases, leaving 8 bases between the germline ends. This CDR3 is built from 13 residues. CDR1 SGHRS and CDR2 YFSETQ come from the germline V gene. For the CDR3, the DNA is TGCGCCAGCAGACAGGACGTGAACACTGAAGCTTTCTTT. Translated: CASRQDVNTEAFF.

The genes are TRBV5-4 and TRBJ2-2; possibly TRBD1 for D (6 bases). CDR1 is SGHNT, CDR2 YYREEE, per germline (reference sequence). This CDR3 contains 14 residues. Trimming took 0 bases from V and 6 from J, leaving 9 bases between them. The CDR3 region has the DNA TGTGCCAGCAGCTTGGGGAAGGGGGCCGGGGAGCTGTTTTTT. It translates to CASSLGKGAGELFF.

The V gene is TRBV18, the J gene TRBJ2-3, with D possibly matching TRBD2 (5 bases). V gave up 4 bases and J gave up 4 bases, with 18 bases separating them. CDR1 is KGHSH and CDR2 is LQKENI in the germline V gene. The CDR3 is made up of 16 amino acids. The CDR3 coding sequence is TGTGCCAGCTCACGGACGTCTAGCAGAAATTCAGATACGCAGTATTTT. It codes for CASSRTSSRNSDTQYF.

V gene TRBV18 combines with J gene TRBJ2-5; 9 bases fit TRBD1. J was trimmed by 2 bases and V by 3 bases; bases with no gene match: 13. CDR1 KGHSH and CDR2 LQKENI come from the germline V gene. This CDR3 comprises 18 residues. The CDR3 DNA reads TGTGCCAGCTCACCTTCCGGGACAGGGACCTTAACGCAAGAGACCCAGTACTTC. This encodes CASSPSGTGTLTQETQYF.

The rearrangement links TRBV5-4 to TRBJ2-1; 12 bases are shared with TRBD2. V gave up 7 bases and J gave up 4 bases; unmatched junction bases: 3. Germline values: CDR1 SGHNT, CDR2 YYREEE (reference sequence). This CDR3 region has 14 residues. The DNA for the CDR3 is TGTGCCAGCGGACTAGCGGGGAAATACAATGAGCAGTTCTTC. Residues: CASGLAGKYNEQFF.

The chain carries TRBV9 and TRBJ2-1; D ambiguous. The V end was cut by 3 bases, the J end by 4 bases, with 20 bases between. Germline CDR1 and CDR2: SGDLS and YYNGEE. The CDR3 spans 17 residues. The CDR3 loop reads CASSARQASPPYNEQFF. The CDR3 nucleotides are TGTGCCAGCAGCGCACGGCAGGCCTCCCCCCCTTACAATGAGCAGTTCTTC. The variable domain in full, completed from reference TRBV9 and TRBJ2-1, reads DSGVTQTPKHLITATGQRVTLRCSPRSGDLSVYWYQQSLDQGLQFLIQYYNGEERAKGNILERFSAQQFPDLHSELNLSSLELGDSALYFCASSARQASPPYNEQFFGPGTRLTVL.

V usage is TRBV2 and J usage is TRBJ1-1; unclear D gene. The germline V gene encodes CDR1 SNHLY and CDR2 FYNNEI. V was clipped by 7 bases and J by 1 base, with 13 bases between them. The CDR3 covers 14 residues. Written as DNA, the CDR3 is TGTGCCAGCACACGAGTAGGCAAGAACACTGAAGCTTTCTTT. Translating gives CASTRVGKNTEAFF.

The chain is built from TRBV5-1 and TRBJ2-1; a weak D match, TRBD1 (5 bases). The V end was cut by 2 bases, the J end by 3 bases, with 21 bases between. Germline CDR1 SGHRS, CDR2 YFSETQ. There are 18 residues in the CDR3. The CDR3 sequence: CASSFGPRRTWGYNEQFF. Here the CDR3 DNA reads TGCGCCAGCAGCTTCGGACCTCGCCGGACATGGGGCTACAATGAGCAGTTCTTC.

The chain joins TRBV6-5 to TRBJ2-3; 10 bases are shared with TRBD2. CDR1 MNHEY and CDR2 SVGAGI come from the germline V gene. J was trimmed by 7 bases and V by 4 bases; bases with no gene match: 8. The CDR3 totals 15 residues. CDR3 nucleotides: TGTGCCAGCAGTTCGCAGAGCGGGGGGGTCAATACGCAGTATTTT. This codes for CASSSQSGGVNTQYF.

The V gene is TRBV5-1, the J gene TRBJ2-5; 8 nucleotides line up with TRBD1. The CDR3 spans 14 residues. Trimming cost V 6 bases and J 3 bases; bases outside gene matches: 7. CDR1 and CDR2 from the germline V gene are SGHRS and YFSETQ. In DNA, the CDR3 is TGCGCCAGCATGCGACAGGGGATGGAAGAGACCCAGTACTTC. Translating it yields CASMRQGMEETQYF. The whole variable domain, filled in from reference TRBV5-1 and TRBJ2-5, reads KAGVTQTPRYLIKTRGQQVTLSCSPISGHRSVSWYQQTPGQGLQFLFEYFSETQRNKGNFPGRFSGRQFSNSRSEMNVSTLELGDSALYLCASMRQGMEETQYFGPGTRLLVL.

The V and J genes are TRBV6-4 and TRBJ2-6; D is perhaps TRBD1 (6 bases). Germline V gene sequence: CDR1 MRHNA, CDR2 SNTAGT. Trimming removed 3 bases at V and 0 bases at J, with 15 bases between. This CDR3 has 18 amino acids. The chain's CDR3 is CASSETGYTDSGANVLTF. The CDR3 coding sequence is TGTGCCAGCAGTGAAACAGGGTACACCGACTCTGGGGCCAACGTCCTGACTTTC.

The V call is TRBV6-6, the J call TRBJ1-2; the match to TRBD1 covers 9 bases. The germline gives CDR1 MNHNY, CDR2 SVGAGI (reference sequence). This CDR3 comprises 14 residues. J lost 7 bases, V lost 6 bases, and 9 bases had no gene match. The CDR3 spells CASRPTQGAGGYTF. CDR3 nucleotide sequence: TGTGCCAGCAGACCAACACAGGGGGCCGGTGGCTACACCTTC.

A word on this clone: The sample holds other DNA sequences that translate to the same CDR3. J is TRBJ2-2 and V is TRBV5-1; D possibly uses TRBD1 or TRBD2 (6 bases each). The length of the CDR3 is 15 residues. V lost 4 bases, J lost 6 bases, and 16 bases lay in between. CDR1 SGHRS and CDR2 YFSETQ come from the germline V gene. CDR3 DNA sequence: TGCGCCAGCAGCAGGGACACCACTAGCCCCGGGGAGCTGTTTTTT. As protein: CASSRDTTSPGELFF. Full variable domain (rest looked up from reference TRBV5-1 and TRBJ2-2): KAGVTQTPRYLIKTRGQQVTLSCSPISGHRSVSWYQQTPGQGLQFLFEYFSETQRNKGNFPGRFSGRQFSNSRSEMNVSTLELGDSALYLCASSRDTTSPGELFFGEGSRLTVL.

The V and J genes are TRBV9 and TRBJ2-1; either TRBD1 or TRBD2 may supply D (5 bases each). V lost 3 bases, J lost 4 bases, and 14 bases lay in between. CDR1 is SGDLS and CDR2 is YYNGEE in the germline V gene. The CDR3 length is 15 residues. The CDR3 DNA reads as TGTGCCAGCAGCGCGGGACGTCAAACGTACAATGAGCAGTTCTTC. Translation: CASSAGRQTYNEQFF.

This chain's CDR3 is CASSLQGTEAFF. CDR3 DNA: TGTGCCAGCAGTTTACAGGGGACTGAAGCTTTCTTT. J is TRBJ1-1 and V is TRBV28; D is possibly TRBD1 (6 bases). The CDR3 sequence is 12 residues long. Looked up from germline, CDR1 is MDHEN and CDR2 is SYDVKM. The V and J ends lost 2 bases and 5 bases respectively, with 6 bases between them.

This sequence joins TRBV2 and TRBJ2-1; no clear D gene. Trimming took 6 bases from V and 4 from J, leaving 7 bases between them. Germline loops: CDR1 SNHLY, CDR2 FYNNEI. The CDR3 is 12 amino acids. This chain's CDR3 is CASSRVYNEQFF. In nucleotides, the CDR3 is TGTGCCAGCAGCCGGGTGTACAATGAGCAGTTCTTC. Full variable domain (rest looked up from reference TRBV2 and TRBJ2-1): EPEVTQTPSHQVTQMGQEVILRCVPISNHLYFYWYRQILGQKVEFLVSFYNNEISEKSEIFDDQFSVERPDGSNFTLKIRSTKLEDSAMYFCASSRVYNEQFFGPGTRLTVL.

The chain combines TRBV9 with TRBJ2-4, with D unclear. CDR3 length: 19 residues. CDR1 and CDR2 (germline): SGDLS, YYNGEE. The ends were cut back, 3 bases at V and 2 bases at J, with 24 bases in the middle. For the CDR3, the DNA is TGTGCCAGCAGCGCGGACCCAGCAGTTGGGTGGTCGACCAAAAACATTCAGTACTTC. Its protein product is CASSADPAVGWSTKNIQYF.

The rearrangement links TRBV6-6 to TRBJ1-2; 9 nucleotides match TRBD1. The CDR3 has 13 amino acids. Per germline, CDR1 MNHNY and CDR2 SVGAGI (reference sequence). V lost 4 bases and J lost 7; bases outside the gene matches: 4. The CDR3: CASSSGTGSGYTF. The CDR3 coding sequence is TGTGCCAGCAGTTCCGGGACAGGGAGTGGCTACACCTTC.

DNA of the CDR3: TGCGCCAGCAGCCGTGAACCGGGACAGGGATATGAAAAACTGTTTTTT. Translating gives CASSREPGQGYEKLFF. This sequence joins TRBV4-3 and TRBJ1-4; 9 nucleotides align to TRBD1. This CDR3 has 16 amino acids. V lost 4 bases and J lost 6; bases outside the gene matches: 9. The V gene's germline CDR1 is LGHNA and CDR2 YSLEER.